This T cell receptor beta chain was identified in a study of regulatory T cells in long-lasting Graves disease. Study-level information: Antithyroid drug exposure in newly diagnosed Graves' patients had lasted under 3 months.

Arm-PCR of CDR3 regions and iRepertoire HTBI primers were used to build TCR beta libraries. TCRdb fed the multiplex PCR reads into MiXCR, producing one record per CDR3 protein. This sample has some 250,000 distinct CDR3 sequences, with around 19% found just once. The sample holds many counts of this clonotype. What it binds is unknown. The CDR3 sequence is 14 residues long. The V end was cut by 2 bases, the J end by 5 bases, with 16 bases between. The V gene's germline CDR1 is DFQATT and CDR2 SNEGSKA (reference sequence). Documented time point: newly diagnosed GD, antithyroid drugs for less than 3 months. The TCR library used RNA extracted from PBMCs. Regarding the study as a whole: Reduced TCR diversity was observed in persistent Graves' patients versus newly diagnosed patients. Patients with persistent disease showed a bias toward TRBV28, TRBJ1-2 and TRBJ2-5.

This sample was also put to use in a study of T cells in Graves' hyperthyroidism and ophthalmopathy. As that report states: Clinical symptoms, serum thyroxine and TRAb, thyroid ultrasound and orbital computed tomography were used for the diagnoses.

This TCR was sampled from a woman in her twenties or thirties with Graves disease. The sample consisted of peripheral blood mononuclear cells (PBMCs), taken at new diagnosis, from a patient treated with antithyroid drugs. This chain connects TRBV20-1 to TRBJ2-7, with D perhaps being TRBD1 or TRBD2 (5 bases each). CDR3 DNA sequence: TGCAGTGCTAGACGGGACCCAAGTGGGGACGAGCAGTACTTC. Protein sequence: CSARRDPSGDEQYF.